This T cell receptor beta chain stems from a study of identical twins. This clonotype turned up a few times. The CDR3 consists of 11 residues. V was trimmed by 4 bases and J by 6 bases, leaving 10 bases between them. Germline values: CDR1 GTSNPN, CDR2 SVGIG (reference sequence). The authors used template switching to add a universal primer site and gave cDNA unique molecular identifiers. One entry per CDR3 protein, called by TCRdb with MiXCR from the 5' RACE reads. The data hold about 460,000 distinct CDR3 sequences, with approximately 15% observed a single time. Each donor was a healthy Caucasian. The sample was also linked to a second study, of yellow fever vaccine responses in identical twins. This second report adds: Twins' vaccine T cell responses were reported to seem partly convergent and partly personalized.

The chain has TRBV30 and TRBJ2-7; D is unclear. Sequencing was carried out using CD4+ T cells sorted from blood. The source of this sequence is a woman aged 18-29 years in good health. CDR3 sequence reads: CAWTSGVEQYF. As DNA, the CDR3 is TGTGCCTGGACCAGTGGGGTCGAGCAGTACTTC.